The clone carrying this T cell receptor (beta chain) came up a few times. A single record per CDR3 protein comes from TCRdb applying MiXCR to the RT-PCR reads. The data contain about 410,000 distinct CDR3 sequences, around 15% of them singletons. This entry comes from a study of patients and donors after allogeneic stem cell transplantation. The germline V gene has CDR1 KGHSH and CDR2 LQKENI. Germline trimming cut 0 bases from V and 10 bases from J; bases unmatched to any gene: 13. The CDR3 contains 16 residues. This receptor was obtained from a human donor who was either an allogeneic HSCT recipient or a stem cell or donor lymphocyte infusion donor (not recorded which). It is not recorded whose cells these are; they may come from a transplant donor. Sequencing was carried out using blood, either unsorted or a sorted T cell fraction (not recorded which). V and J are TRBV18 and TRBJ1-1, with TRBD1 matching over 8 bases. This CDR3 is CASSPPGDRGIVRAFF. The CDR3 nucleotides read TGTGCCAGCTCACCACCTGGCGACAGGGGTATTGTGCGAGCTTTCTTT.